What follows is one T cell receptor (beta chain) and its context. No antigen is known for it. This CDR3 is 13 amino acids long. This entry belongs to a study of T cells in localized non-small cell lung cancer. Study results and caveats: One tumor region alone was sequenced, and heterogeneity therefore remains possible. Across samples, adjacent lung featured a median roughly 50 of the top 100 tumor clones. Those with higher blood T cell density had longer overall survival.

Measured with immunoSEQ multiplex PCR; TCRdb has only the in-frame clones, and not every one. The repertoire holds 4,000 or so clones, with 30% as singletons. This sequence was found in a male donor aged 60 or over with stage III lung adenocarcinoma. The sample consisted of lung tumor tissue, taken before any cancer treatment. The chain links TRBV1 to TRBJ2-3; TRBD1, the table's D call, was not compared with the DNA. TRBV1 is a pseudogene segment. This chain's CDR3 is CASSQYSGDTQYF. CDR3 nucleotide sequence: TGCGCCAGCAGCCAATATTCAGGAGATACGCAGTATTTT.